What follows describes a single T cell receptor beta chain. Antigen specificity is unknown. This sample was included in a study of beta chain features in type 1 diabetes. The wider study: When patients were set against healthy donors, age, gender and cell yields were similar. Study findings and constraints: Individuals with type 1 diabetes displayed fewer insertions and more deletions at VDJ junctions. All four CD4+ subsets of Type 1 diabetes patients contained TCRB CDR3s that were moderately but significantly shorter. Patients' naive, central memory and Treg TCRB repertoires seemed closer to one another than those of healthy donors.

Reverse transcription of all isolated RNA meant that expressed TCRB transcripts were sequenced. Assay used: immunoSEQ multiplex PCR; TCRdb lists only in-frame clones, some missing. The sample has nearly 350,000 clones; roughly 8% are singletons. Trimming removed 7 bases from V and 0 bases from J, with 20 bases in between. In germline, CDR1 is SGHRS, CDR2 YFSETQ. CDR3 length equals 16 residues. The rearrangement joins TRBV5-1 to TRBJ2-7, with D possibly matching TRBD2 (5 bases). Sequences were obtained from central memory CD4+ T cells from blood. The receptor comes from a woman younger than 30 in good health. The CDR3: CASSRVSSSSSYEQYF. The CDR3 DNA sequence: TGCGCCAGCTCAAGAGTCTCTAGCTCCAGCTCCTACGAGCAGTACTTC.